The 10 T cell receptor beta chains below come from one sample, sequenced in a study of lymphopenia after photon versus proton radiotherapy. Sequencing used immunoSEQ multiplex PCR; TCRdb keeps in-frame clones, though not all of them. The sample yields about 30,000 clones, over 85% seen once. The source was peripheral blood, collected from a patient treated with photon-based radiotherapy. The source of these receptors is a woman aged 45 to 65 with cholangiocarcinoma.

The chain recombines TRBV5-1 with TRBJ1-6; D possibly corresponds to TRBD1 (5 bases). The CDR3 contains 14 residues. Trimming left V 0 bases short and J 10 bases short, with 11 bases between. Germline CDR1 and CDR2: SGHRS and YFSETQ. The CDR3 coding sequence is TGCGCCAGCAGCTTGGAGCGGGGCGGCTCACCCCTCCACTTT. Translating it yields CASSLERGGSPLHF.

The chain has TRBV5-4 and TRBJ1-2; no definite D call. The CDR3 loop spans 14 amino acids. Per germline, CDR1 SGHNT and CDR2 YYREEE (reference sequence). With 4 bases removed from V and 2 bases from J, the gap between germline ends came to 12 bases. CDR3 in DNA: TGTGCCAGCAGCCTGGAGGCGGGAAACTATGGCTACACCTTC. Protein: CASSLEAGNYGYTF.

The rearrangement joins TRBV27 to TRBJ2-3; possible D gene TRBD1, 6 bases. Germline assignment: CDR1 MNHEY and CDR2 SMNVEV (reference sequence). Deletions cut 4 bases from V and 7 bases from J, with 12 bases between. The CDR3 is 13 residues long. CDR3 DNA sequence: TGTGCCAGCAGTTACCCAGGGGCCAATACGCAGTATTTT. It encodes CASSYPGANTQYF.

V is TRBV27 and J is TRBJ1-1; D possibly corresponds to TRBD1 (5 bases). This CDR3 contains 14 residues. Trimming took off 1 base at V and 4 bases at J, with 10 bases between the two ends. Germline V gives CDR1 MNHEY, CDR2 SMNVEV (reference sequence). The CDR3 DNA follows: TGTGCCAGCAGTTTATTGGGGCGGGGCACTGAAGCTTTCTTT. As protein: CASSLLGRGTEAFF.

The genes are TRBV7-6 and TRBJ2-1; TRBD2 aligns across 13 bases. The CDR3 totals 19 residues. Unmatched junction bases numbered 10, after V lost 5 bases and J lost 0 bases. Germline V lookup: CDR1 SGHVS, CDR2 FNYEAQ. CDR3 coding DNA: TGTGCCAGCAGCCAGGGACTAGCGGGGACTATAAGCTCCTACAATGAGCAGTTCTTC. Its translation is CASSQGLAGTISSYNEQFF.

The chain couples TRBV19 to TRBJ1-1, with 7 bases matching TRBD1. Germline CDR1 LNHDA, CDR2 SQIVND (reference sequence). The V and J ends lost 5 bases and 10 bases, in that order; junction bases with no gene match: 10. This CDR3 contains 13 residues. CDR3 sequence (DNA): TGTGCCAGTAGTTTCCCGGCACAGGGGCCAGCTTTCTTT. Residues: CASSFPAQGPAFF.

The V gene is TRBV5-5, the J gene TRBJ2-7; D may match TRBD1 or TRBD2 (5 bases each). V lost 2 bases and J 3 bases, leaving 12 bases between the germline ends. Germline loops: CDR1 SGHKS, CDR2 YYEKEE (reference sequence). The CDR3 is 14 residues long. CDR3 protein: CASSLGTVVYEQYF. The CDR3 coding sequence is TGTGCCAGCAGCTTAGGGACGGTAGTCTACGAGCAGTACTTC.

CDR3: CASSWRAGALTDTQYF. CDR3 nucleotide sequence: TGTGCCAGCAGTTGGCGGGCCGGGGCCCTCACAGATACGCAGTATTTT. The rearrangement links TRBV28 to TRBJ2-3; D possibly uses TRBD1 or TRBD2 (5 bases each). This CDR3 is built from 16 residues. Between the trimmed V and J ends, which lost 4 bases and 2 bases, there was a span of 16 bases. CDR1 and CDR2 from the germline V gene are MDHEN and SYDVKM.

J is TRBJ1-2 and V is TRBV19; 7 nucleotides agree with TRBD1. Per the germline V gene, CDR1 is LNHDA and CDR2 is SQIVND (reference sequence). The length of the CDR3 is 14 residues. The V gene end was trimmed by 6 bases and the J gene end by 5 bases; junction bases not matched to a gene: 9. The CDR3 region is CASRSTGREYGYTF. CDR3 coding DNA: TGTGCCAGTAGGTCGACAGGGAGAGAATATGGCTACACCTTC.

This chain links TRBV9 with TRBJ1-2, with a weak D call TRBD1 (5 bases). This CDR3 has 14 amino acids. V lost 2 bases, J lost 0 bases, and 8 bases lay in between. The V gene's germline CDR1 is SGDLS and CDR2 YYNGEE. Written as DNA, the CDR3 is TGTGCCAGCAGCGTTGGAGGGGCTAACTATGGCTACACCTTC. Amino acid sequence: CASSVGGANYGYTF.